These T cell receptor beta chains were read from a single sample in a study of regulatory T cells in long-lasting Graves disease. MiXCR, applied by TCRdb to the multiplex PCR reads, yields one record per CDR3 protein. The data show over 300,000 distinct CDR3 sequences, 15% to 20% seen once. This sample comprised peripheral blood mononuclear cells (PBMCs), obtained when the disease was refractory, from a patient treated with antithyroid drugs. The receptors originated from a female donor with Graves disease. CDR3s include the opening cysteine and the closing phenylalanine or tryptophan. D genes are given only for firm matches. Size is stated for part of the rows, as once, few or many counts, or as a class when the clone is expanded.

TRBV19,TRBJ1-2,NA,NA,CASTSQIVYGYTF,TGTGCCAGTACCTCCCAGATTGTCTATGGCTACACCTTC
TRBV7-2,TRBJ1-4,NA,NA,CASSLRGGSEKLFF,TGTGCCAGCAGCCTTAGGGGGGGGAGTGAAAAACTGTTTTTT
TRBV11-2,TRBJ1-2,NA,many,CASSSYSGGPPYGYTF,TGTGCCAGCAGTTCCTATTCCGGAGGCCCCCCCTATGGCTACACCTTC
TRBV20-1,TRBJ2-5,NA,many,CSARTPPQETQYF,TGCAGTGCTAGGACTCCACCTCAAGAGACCCAGTACTTC
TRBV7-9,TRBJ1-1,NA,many,CASSLALTPEAFF,TGTGCCAGCAGCTTAGCGTTGACACCTGAAGCTTTCTTT
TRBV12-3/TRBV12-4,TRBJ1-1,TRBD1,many,CASSTSDRVNTEAFF,TGTGCCAGCAGTACCTCGGACAGGGTAAACACTGAAGCTTTCTTT
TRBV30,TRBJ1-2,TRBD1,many,CAWSVRTGGGYGYTF,TGTGCCTGGAGTGTTCGGACAGGGGGCGGCTATGGCTACACCTTC
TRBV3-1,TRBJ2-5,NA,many,CASSHHSGRETQYF,TGTGCCAGCAGCCACCACAGCGGTCGAGAGACCCAGTACTTC
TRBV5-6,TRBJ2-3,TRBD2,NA,CASSSFGGGVDTQYF,TGTGCCAGCAGCTCCTTCGGGGGGGGCGTAGATACGCAGTATTTT
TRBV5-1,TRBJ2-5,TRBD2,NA,CASSLGTSGRTETQYF,TGCGCCAGCAGCTTGGGAACTAGCGGGAGAACAGAGACCCAGTACTTC
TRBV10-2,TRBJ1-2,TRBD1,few,CASSALTGTFGYTF,TGCGCCAGCAGTGCCCTGACAGGGACGTTTGGCTACACCTTC
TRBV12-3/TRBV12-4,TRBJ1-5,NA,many,CASTWADQPQHF,TGTGCCAGCACCTGGGCGGATCAGCCCCAGCATTTT
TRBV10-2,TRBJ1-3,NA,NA,CASSEKGAGNTIYF,TGCGCCAGCAGTGAGAAGGGTGCTGGAAACACCATATATTTT
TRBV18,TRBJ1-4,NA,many,CASSPGITTNEKLFF,TGTGCCAGCTCACCAGGGATCACAACTAATGAAAAACTGTTTTTT
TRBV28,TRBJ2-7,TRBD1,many,CAITGTDLYEQYF,TGTGCCATCACCGGGACAGATCTCTACGAGCAGTACTTC
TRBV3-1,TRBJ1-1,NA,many,CASSQVSGTEAFF,TGTGCCAGCAGCCAAGTTTCCGGTACTGAAGCTTTCTTT
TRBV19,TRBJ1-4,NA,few,CATKKRQDATNEKLFF,TGTGCCACAAAAAAGCGACAGGACGCAACTAATGAAAAACTGTTTTTT
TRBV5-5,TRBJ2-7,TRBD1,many,CASSLKGQSYEQYF,TGTGCCAGCAGCTTGAAGGGACAGAGCTACGAGCAGTACTTC
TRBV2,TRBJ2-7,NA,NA,CASSPSRRPEEQYF,TGTGCCAGCTCACCTTCCCGCAGACCTGAAGAGCAGTACTTC
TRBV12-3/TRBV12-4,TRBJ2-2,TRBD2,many,CASSRLAGGNTGELFF,TGTGCCAGCAGTAGACTAGCGGGGGGGAACACCGGGGAGCTGTTTTTT
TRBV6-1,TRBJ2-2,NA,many,CASMGPLKPGELFF,TGTGCCAGCATGGGGCCGCTTAAGCCCGGGGAGCTGTTTTTT
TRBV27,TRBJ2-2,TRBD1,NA,CASSLAGTGATGELFF,TGTGCCAGCAGTTTAGCCGGGACAGGGGCGACCGGGGAGCTGTTTTTT
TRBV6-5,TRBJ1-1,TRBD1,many,CASSYSGTGLGNTEAFF,TGTGCCAGCAGTTACTCGGGGACAGGGTTGGGTAACACTGAAGCTTTCTTT
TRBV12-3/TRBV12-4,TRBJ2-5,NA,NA,CASSGQGAQHETQYF,TGTGCCAGCAGCGGGCAGGGCGCTCAACATGAGACCCAGTACTTC
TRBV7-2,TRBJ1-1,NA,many,CASSRIPGTSNTEAFF,TGTGCCAGCAGCCGAATCCCAGGGACCTCCAACACTGAAGCTTTCTTT
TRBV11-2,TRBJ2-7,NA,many,CASSLEVGYEQYF,TGTGCCAGCAGCTTAGAGGTTGGATACGAGCAGTACTTC
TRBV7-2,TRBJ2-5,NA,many,CASSLDKVYPGETQYF,TGTGCCAGCAGCTTAGATAAGGTGTACCCCGGTGAGACCCAGTACTTC
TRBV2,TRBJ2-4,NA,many,CASSREAKNIQYF,TGTGCCAGCAGCAGGGAAGCCAAAAACATTCAGTACTTC
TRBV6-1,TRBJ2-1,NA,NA,CASSYTAGITRTVAFHNEQFF,TGTGCCAGCAGCTATACGGCGGGAATAACCCGGACAGTTGCGTTCCACAATGAGCAGTTCTTC
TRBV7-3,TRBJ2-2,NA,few,CASSRDPVGANTGELFF,TGTGCCAGCAGCCGGGACCCAGTTGGAGCGAACACCGGGGAGCTGTTTTTT
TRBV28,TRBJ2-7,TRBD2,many,CASNIAGRSYEQYF,TGTGCCAGCAATATAGCGGGAAGGTCCTACGAGCAGTACTTC
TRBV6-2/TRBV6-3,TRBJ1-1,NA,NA,CASHDNLAEAFF,TGTGCCAGCCATGATAACCTCGCTGAAGCTTTCTTT
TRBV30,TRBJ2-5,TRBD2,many,CAWSDTSGAQETQYF,TGTGCCTGGAGTGATACTAGCGGGGCCCAAGAGACCCAGTACTTC